This TCR beta chain was observed in a study of shared clonotypes between healthy human individuals. Study-level points and caveats: Tissues were not sampled, only blood, and their repertoires likely differ. Clonotypes not shared had lower generation probabilities than those common to all four donors. Rarefaction gave evidence that sorted-subset sequencing remained incomplete despite large depth.

CDR1 is KGHSH and CDR2 is LQKENI in the germline V gene. This CDR3 spans 14 amino acids. The germline V and J ends were trimmed by 3 bases and 3 bases, with 9 bases remaining between them. With regard to this clone: Its antigen remains unidentified.

Generated by immunoSEQ multiplex PCR, the TCRdb table keeps only in-frame clones and is missing some. The sample comprises approximately 2.3 million clones, 85% to 95% of which are singletons, and roughly 0.36% rests with the top ten. V usage is TRBV18 and J usage is TRBJ2-4; D may be TRBD1 (5 bases). This TCR was recovered from a man between 18 and 35 years old in good health. Some clones in this sample may be carry-over from other donors' samples. Sequencing was performed on naive CD4+ T cells from PBMCs. Subset indicated: CD45RA+ positively selected. The CDR3 spells CASSPQGGKNIQYF. The CDR3 bases are TGTGCCAGCTCACCGCAGGGTGGCAAAAACATTCAGTACTTC. Filled out from reference TRBV18 and TRBJ2-4, the complete variable domain reads NAGVMQNPRHLVRRRGQEARLRCSPMKGHSHVYWYRQLPEEGLKFMVYLQKENIIDESGMPKERFSAEFPKEGPSILRIQQVVRGDSAAYFCASSPQGGKNIQYFGAGTRLSVL.